The 25 T cell receptor beta chains in this list originate from one sample, sequenced in a study of blood T cell repertoires in COVID-19. The data were produced by immunoSEQ multiplex PCR, yet TCRdb's version contains in-frame clones alone and is incomplete. Here the sample spans 64,000 or so clones, 80% to 90% being singletons. The source material was peripheral blood. These TCRs come from a middle-aged man with acute or convalescent COVID-19.

This chain links TRBV11-3 with TRBJ2-1; perhaps TRBD1 as D (6 bases). The CDR3 runs 17 residues. The ends were cut back, 2 bases at V and 0 bases at J, with 14 bases in the middle. Germline V gives CDR1 SGHNT, CDR2 YENEEA. The CDR3: CASSLLSQGSSYNEQFF. As DNA, the CDR3 is TGTGCCAGCAGCTTACTGTCCCAGGGGAGCTCCTACAATGAGCAGTTCTTC.

The rearrangement uses TRBV19 and TRBJ1-3, with TRBD1 as a possible D gene (6 bases). V lost 9 bases and J 0 bases, leaving 21 bases between the germline ends. CDR3 length: 17 amino acids. In germline, CDR1 is LNHDA, CDR2 SQIVND (reference sequence). The CDR3 bases are TGTGCCAGCTCCCGGCGGGGGGGCGAGCACTCTGGAAACACCATATATTTT. Protein: CASSRRGGEHSGNTIYF.

The rearrangement links TRBV11-3 to TRBJ1-1; D remains unclear. CDR3 length: 13 residues. Looked up from germline, CDR1 is SGHNT and CDR2 is YENEEA. V gave up 5 bases and J gave up 11 bases, with 18 bases separating them. This chain's CDR3 is CASSLNPTSVAFF. Written as DNA, the CDR3 is TGTGCCAGCAGCCTAAACCCGACTTCTGTGGCTTTCTTT. The whole variable domain, filled in from reference TRBV11-3 and TRBJ1-1, reads EAGVVQSPRYKIIEKKQPVAFWCNPISGHNTLYWYLQNLGQGPELLIRYENEEAVDDSQLPKDRFSAERLKGVDSTLKIQPAELGDSAVYLCASSLNPTSVAFFGQGTRLTVV.

This clone has a single count. The J gene is TRBJ1-1, the V gene TRBV3-1 (or the pseudogene TRBV3-2), with D hard to call. The CDR3 has 12 residues. CDR1 LGHDT and CDR2 YNNKEL come from the germline V gene (reference sequence). Trimming cost V 5 bases and J 7 bases, with 11 bases left between them. The CDR3 sequence is CASSEDSFEAFF. For the CDR3, the DNA is TGTGCCAGCAGCGAGGATAGCTTTGAAGCTTTCTTT.

This clone occurred a few times. V usage is TRBV19 and J usage is TRBJ1-1; no firm D call. The CDR3 extends over 15 amino acids. The germline V gene has CDR1 LNHDA and CDR2 SQIVND (reference sequence). With 4 bases removed from V and 7 bases from J, the gap between germline ends came to 19 bases. The CDR3 protein is CASSTGFFSQVEAFF. Written as DNA, the CDR3 is TGTGCCAGTAGTACGGGGTTCTTTTCTCAGGTTGAAGCTTTCTTT.

V usage is TRBV7-6 and J usage is TRBJ2-5; 8 bases align to TRBD2. Unmatched junction bases numbered 10, after V lost 1 base and J lost 9 bases. The length of the CDR3 is 15 residues. Germline CDR1 reads SGHVS; CDR2 reads FNYEAQ. CDR3 bases: TGTGCCAGCAGCTTAGAAACGGGGGGGCCACTGGCCCAGTACTTC. Protein sequence: CASSLETGGPLAQYF.

This chain joins TRBV24-1 and TRBJ2-1; TRBD1 matches at 9 bases. The CDR3 is made up of 15 amino acids. V trimming: 4 bases; J trimming: 10 bases; junction bases outside the gene matches: 10. CDR1 is KGHDR, CDR2 SFDVKD, per germline. This chain's CDR3 is CATSDPGQGLREQFF. The DNA for the CDR3 is TGTGCCACCAGTGACCCTGGACAGGGGTTGAGAGAGCAGTTCTTC.

The chain links TRBV12-2 to TRBJ1-1. TRBV12-2 is recorded as a pseudogene. This CDR3 region has 13 residues. The CDR3 region is CASRSVMNTEAFF. CDR3 nucleotides: TGTGCAAGTCGTAGCGTTATGAACACTGAAGCTTTCTTT.

This rearrangement joins TRBV12-3 or TRBV12-4 to TRBJ1-6; 7 bases are a match to TRBD1. The CDR3 is made up of 13 amino acids. Trimming removed 6 bases from V and 14 bases from J; junction bases left unmatched: 10. In nucleotides, the CDR3 is TGTGCCAGCAGCTCCATCGACAGGGTCACCCTCCACTTT. Protein product: CASSSIDRVTLHF.

The V gene is TRBV7-2, the J gene TRBJ1-4, with D tentatively TRBD1 (5 bases). The V gene lost 1 base and the J gene lost 7 bases, with 10 bases spanning the gap. CDR1 and CDR2 (germline): SGHTA, FQGNSA. CDR3 length: 14 residues. In nucleotides, the CDR3 is TGTGCCAGCAGCTTAGTTGGGGGAGGTGAAAAACTGTTTTTT. It specifies CASSLVGGGEKLFF.

The CDR3 DNA reads as TGTGCCAGCAGCTTATATGGGACAGGGAACACTGAAGCTTTCTTT. Encoded protein: CASSLYGTGNTEAFF. The chain recombines TRBV5-6 with TRBJ1-1; 8 nucleotides match TRBD1. The CDR3 covers 15 residues. With 2 bases clipped from V and 1 base from J, the junction kept 4 bases outside the gene matches. The germline V gene encodes CDR1 SGHDT and CDR2 YYEEEE.

The sample holds one count of this clone. The V and J genes are TRBV4-1 and TRBJ2-7, with a tentative D call TRBD2 (5 bases). Germline V gives CDR1 MGHRA, CDR2 YSYEKL. V was cut by 8 bases and J by 0 bases, with 17 bases left in between. The CDR3 covers 15 residues. CDR3 protein: CASSGAGSSSYEQYF. In DNA, the CDR3 is TGCGCCAGCTCGGGTGCGGGCTCAAGCTCCTACGAGCAGTACTTC.

V is TRBV5-5 and J is TRBJ1-4; D is possibly TRBD1 (6 bases). Germline-derived CDR1 and CDR2 are SGHKS and YYEKEE (reference sequence). Trimming cost V 0 bases and J 3 bases, with 15 bases left between them. The CDR3 sequence is 17 residues long. Written as DNA, the CDR3 is TGTGCCAGCAGCTTGGGGCAGGGCAAGGGGGCTAATGAAAAACTGTTTTTT. This translates into CASSLGQGKGANEKLFF.

V is TRBV28 and J is TRBJ1-4, with TRBD1 identical over 9 bases. This CDR3 has 15 residues. CDR1 is MDHEN, CDR2 SYDVKM, per germline. V was clipped by 5 bases and J by 7 bases; unmatched bases: 8. The CDR3 region is CASSGPQGAGEKLFF. CDR3 bases: TGTGCCAGCAGTGGGCCACAGGGGGCAGGTGAAAAACTGTTTTTT.

This rearrangement joins TRBV28 to TRBJ1-2; no definite D call. CDR1 MDHEN and CDR2 SYDVKM come from the germline V gene. The CDR3 has 14 amino acids. Trimming cost V 3 bases and J 2 bases, with 10 bases left between them. The CDR3 sequence is CASSLGTGNYGYTF. Here the CDR3 DNA reads TGTGCCAGCAGTTTGGGTACGGGAAACTATGGCTACACCTTC.

The V and J genes are TRBV6-6 and TRBJ1-1; 8 bases align to TRBD1. The CDR3 spans 16 residues. Germline assignment: CDR1 MNHNY and CDR2 SVGAGI (reference sequence). With V trimmed by 5 bases and J by 0 bases, 8 bases remained unmatched. Here the CDR3 reads CASSLDRDRLNTEAFF. Here the CDR3 DNA reads TGTGCCAGCAGTCTCGACCGGGACAGGCTGAACACTGAAGCTTTCTTT.

The rearrangement joins TRBV27 to TRBJ1-1, with D possibly being TRBD1 (6 bases). This CDR3 has 14 amino acids. Per germline, CDR1 MNHEY and CDR2 SMNVEV (reference sequence). V lost 1 base to trimming and J lost 4 bases, with 10 bases between them. The CDR3 sequence: CASSLYKDSTEAFF. CDR3 coding DNA: TGTGCCAGCAGTTTATACAAGGACAGCACTGAAGCTTTCTTT.

The J gene is TRBJ2-3, the V gene TRBV4-2; D possibly corresponds to TRBD1 (6 bases). CDR3 size: 16 residues. V shed 1 base and J shed 5 bases, with 16 bases lying between them. Germline CDR1 LGHNA, CDR2 YNFKEQ. The CDR3 region has the DNA TGTGCCAGCAGCCAAGCAGGGGCGGAGGTAAAAGATACGCAGTATTTT. This gives the protein CASSQAGAEVKDTQYF.

The chain is built from TRBV11-2 and TRBJ2-1; D gene unclear. The germline V and J ends were trimmed by 2 bases and 0 bases, with 14 bases remaining between them. This CDR3 region has 17 residues. CDR1 is SGHAT, CDR2 FQNNGV, per germline. The CDR3 protein is CASSLRHELSSYNEQFF. The CDR3 nucleotides are TGTGCCAGCAGCTTAAGGCACGAACTAAGCTCCTACAATGAGCAGTTCTTC. Complete variable domain (other parts from reference TRBV11-2 and TRBJ2-1): EAGVAQSPRYKIIEKRQSVAFWCNPISGHATLYWYQQILGQGPKLLIQFQNNGVVDDSQLPKDRFSAERLKGVDSTLKIQPAKLEDSAVYLCASSLRHELSSYNEQFFGPGTRLTVL.

The chain has TRBV21-1 and TRBJ1-2; TRBD1, the D gene given by the table, was not confirmed from the DNA. TRBV21-1 is flagged as a pseudogene. The CDR3 is made up of 16 amino acids. The CDR3 here is CASSKIDRGLNYGYTF. The CDR3 nucleotides are TGTGCCAGCAGCAAAATAGACAGGGGGCTTAACTATGGCTACACCTTC.

This clone has a single count. This CDR3 is CASSIQGNTEAFF. DNA of the CDR3: TGTGCCAGCAGTATACAGGGGAACACTGAAGCTTTCTTT. The chain joins TRBV12-3 or TRBV12-4 to TRBJ1-1, with D possibly TRBD1 on 6 matching bases. There are 13 residues in the CDR3. Deletions cut 5 bases from V and 1 base from J, with 8 bases between.

The chain recombines TRBV4-2 with TRBJ1-2, with D hard to call. Germline V gives CDR1 LGHNA, CDR2 YNFKEQ. V shed 2 bases and J shed 6 bases, with 10 bases lying between them. The CDR3 consists of 13 residues. The CDR3 spells CASSQWGVDGYTF. The CDR3 DNA is TGTGCCAGCAGCCAATGGGGAGTCGATGGCTACACCTTC.

This chain uses TRBV7-3 with TRBJ2-3; 7 bases align to TRBD2. Germline assignment: CDR1 SGHTA and CDR2 FQGTGA. The CDR3 has 20 amino acids. With V trimmed by 5 bases and J by 4 bases, 24 bases remained unmatched. The CDR3 nucleotides read TGTGCCAGCAGCCCTACAGGATTCATCGGGAATATGCGGGAGTCAGATACGCAGTATTTT. Translating gives CASSPTGFIGNMRESDTQYF. The variable domain in full, completed from reference TRBV7-3 and TRBJ2-3, reads GAGVSQTPSNKVTEKGKYVELRCDPISGHTALYWYRQSLGQGPEFLIYFQGTGAADDSGLPNDRFFAVRPEGSVSTLKIQRTERGDSAVYLCASSPTGFIGNMRESDTQYFGPGTRLTVL.

The chain combines TRBV2 with TRBJ1-1, with D hard to call. CDR1 and CDR2 (germline): SNHLY, FYNNEI. Trimming cost V 1 base and J 11 bases, with 8 bases left between them. The CDR3 length is 11 residues. The CDR3 protein is CASSEVSGAFF. The CDR3 DNA is TGTGCCAGCAGTGAAGTCTCCGGGGCTTTCTTT. Drawing the rest from reference TRBV2 and TRBJ1-1, the complete variable domain is EPEVTQTPSHQVTQMGQEVILRCVPISNHLYFYWYRQILGQKVEFLVSFYNNEISEKSEIFDDQFSVERPDGSNFTLKIRSTKLEDSAMYFCASSEVSGAFFGQGTRLTVV.

The chain couples TRBV7-9 to TRBJ1-2, with 7 bases lining up with TRBD1. J gave up 8 bases and V 2 bases, and 5 bases lay outside the gene matches. Germline loops: CDR1 SEHNR, CDR2 FQNEAQ (reference sequence). The CDR3 is made up of 13 amino acids. This CDR3 reads CASSLRQGEGYTF. Here the CDR3 DNA reads TGTGCCAGCAGCTTAAGACAGGGAGAGGGCTACACCTTC.